These 26 T cell receptor beta chains were sequenced from one sample in a study of OX40 agonist ivuxolimab in advanced cancers. Clones were read by immunoSEQ multiplex PCR, and TCRdb kept only the in-frame ones, dropping some. The repertoire consists of about 84,000 clones, with approximately 84% occurring once and the leading ten covering approximately 2.6%. The specimen was CD4+ or CD8+ T cells sorted from blood, collected in a trial of the OX40 agonist ivuxolimab. These receptors were obtained from an adult with an advanced solid tumor such as melanoma, head and neck, liver or kidney cancer.

The chain employs TRBV27 and TRBJ1-4, with TRBD1 identical over 10 bases. In germline, CDR1 is MNHEY, CDR2 SMNVEV (reference sequence). CDR3 length: 14 amino acids. Trimming at V came to 6 bases and at J to 6 bases, leaving 4 bases not matched to a gene. The DNA of the CDR3 is TGTGCCAGCAGCCGGGACAGGGGTTATGAAAAACTGTTTTTT. Its protein product is CASSRDRGYEKLFF.

This clone has just one count. This chain's CDR3 is CASSPLSGGPTDTQYF. The CDR3, as DNA: TGCGCCAGCAGCCCGTTGAGCGGGGGTCCCACAGATACGCAGTATTTT. The chain combines TRBV10-2 with TRBJ2-3; the match to TRBD2 covers 8 bases. This CDR3 has 16 amino acids. The germline CDR1 and CDR2 sequences are WSHSY and SAAADI. V lost 6 bases and J lost 2; bases outside the gene matches: 10.

The chain links TRBV11-2 to TRBJ2-6; D possibly corresponds to TRBD1 (5 bases). V was trimmed by 5 bases and J by 4 bases, leaving 9 bases between them. The CDR3 loop spans 14 amino acids. Germline V gives CDR1 SGHAT, CDR2 FQNNGV. The CDR3 DNA sequence: TGTGCCAGCAGCGTACGGACAGGGGCCAACGTCCTGACTTTC. Translating gives CASSVRTGANVLTF.

This chain uses TRBV5-6 with TRBJ2-2, with D uncertain. Germline V gene data show CDR1 as SGHDT and CDR2 as YYEEEE. V was pared by 2 bases and J by 6 bases, with 14 bases between. The CDR3 extends over 15 amino acids. Here the CDR3 reads CASSFLFLRAGELFF. The CDR3 coding sequence is TGTGCCAGCAGCTTTCTCTTCCTTAGGGCCGGGGAGCTGTTTTTT.

The V gene is TRBV10-3, the J gene TRBJ2-7, with TRBD2 matching over 11 bases. Germline V gene data show CDR1 as ENHRY and CDR2 as SYGVKD. With 10 bases clipped from V and 7 bases from J, the junction kept 12 bases outside the gene matches. The CDR3 loop spans 14 amino acids. The CDR3 protein is CASSGTSGWREQYF. CDR3 DNA: TGTGCCAGCTCCGGGACTAGCGGATGGAGGGAGCAGTACTTC.

The chain recombines TRBV5-1 with TRBJ1-1, with D unclear. The V and J ends lost 1 base and 2 bases respectively, with 9 bases between them. This CDR3 comprises 14 residues. Germline V gene sequence: CDR1 SGHRS, CDR2 YFSETQ. The CDR3 region is CASSLTAGNTEAFF. The DNA of the CDR3 is TGCGCCAGCAGCTTGACAGCGGGAAACACTGAAGCTTTCTTT. Together with reference TRBV5-1 and TRBJ1-1, the CDR3 gives the full variable domain: KAGVTQTPRYLIKTRGQQVTLSCSPISGHRSVSWYQQTPGQGLQFLFEYFSETQRNKGNFPGRFSGRQFSNSRSEMNVSTLELGDSALYLCASSLTAGNTEAFFGQGTRLTVV.

This clone has a single count. This rearrangement joins TRBV28 to TRBJ2-7; tentative D call: TRBD1 (6 bases). The CDR3 contains 15 residues. V was clipped by 3 bases and J by 5 bases, with 17 bases between them. Germline V lookup: CDR1 MDHEN, CDR2 SYDVKM. The CDR3 DNA follows: TGTGCCAGCAGTTTGATGGGGGCAGGGGTGGACGAGCAGTACGTC. It yields the protein CASSLMGAGVDEQYV.

V and J are TRBV7-2 and TRBJ1-5; no clear D gene. Germline V gene lookup returns CDR1 SGHTA and CDR2 FQGNSA. V shed 1 base and J shed 0 bases, with 4 bases lying between them. The CDR3 is 14 residues long. The CDR3 bases are TGTGCCAGCAGCTTAGGGTATAGCAATCAGCCCCAGCATTTT. This translates into CASSLGYSNQPQHF.

This clone has just one count. This sequence joins TRBV5-1 and TRBJ1-2; D gene ambiguous. Germline CDR1 and CDR2: SGHRS and YFSETQ. The CDR3 is 15 residues long. Trimming stripped 0 bases from V and 6 bases from J, with 15 bases between. In DNA form, the CDR3 reads TGCGCCAGCAGCTTGGCCGGGTTATCGAGGGATGGCTACACCTTC. This gives the protein CASSLAGLSRDGYTF.

This clone was observed a few times. The J gene is TRBJ2-3, the V gene TRBV6-1, with 9 bases that match TRBD1. With 7 bases clipped from V and 4 bases from J, the junction kept 3 bases outside the gene matches. The length of the CDR3 is 13 residues. From germline, CDR1 is MNHNS and CDR2 SASEGT. CDR3 nucleotide sequence: TGTGCCAGCATCAGACAGGGGGCAGATACGCAGTATTTT. Translation gives CASIRQGADTQYF.

This clone has a handful of counts. The junction departs from germline at one end; a sequencing error may be responsible. The genes are TRBV2 and TRBJ2-7; 10 bases match TRBD1. The CDR3 contains 11 residues. Germline values: CDR1 SNHLY, CDR2 FYNNEI. Written as DNA, the CDR3 is TGTGCCAGCAATAGACAGGGGGCCGGGGGATTC. It specifies CASNRQGAGGF.

Here the CDR3 reads CASSPQDDGYTF. The CDR3 coding sequence is TGTGCCAGCTCACCCCAGGATGATGGCTACACCTTC. V usage is TRBV18 and J usage is TRBJ1-2; D is unresolved. This CDR3 has 12 residues. Trimming cost V 3 bases and J 6 bases, with 8 bases left between them. In germline, CDR1 is KGHSH, CDR2 LQKENI. Based on the CDR3 plus reference TRBV18 and TRBJ1-2, the full variable domain is NAGVMQNPRHLVRRRGQEARLRCSPMKGHSHVYWYRQLPEEGLKFMVYLQKENIIDESGMPKERFSAEFPKEGPSILRIQQVVRGDSAAYFCASSPQDDGYTFGSGTRLTVV.

This chain connects TRBV5-6 to TRBJ2-7; possible D gene TRBD2, 6 bases. CDR3 length: 14 amino acids. Germline CDR1 reads SGHDT; CDR2 reads YYEEEE. The V gene lost 3 bases and the J gene lost 2 bases, with 12 bases spanning the gap. CDR3 residues: CASSSSGSPYEQYF. In DNA form, the CDR3 reads TGTGCCAGCAGCTCAAGCGGGTCGCCCTACGAGCAGTACTTC.

The chain is built from TRBV12-5 and TRBJ1-2; the match to TRBD1 covers 7 bases. This CDR3 has 15 residues. Germline lookup yields CDR1 LGHNT and CDR2 FRNRAP. The junction had 7 bases not matched to a gene; V was cut back by 1 base and J by 5 bases. In nucleotides, the CDR3 is TGTGCTAGTGGTTTGGAACTGACAGGGCGGTATGGCTACACCTTC. Translation gives CASGLELTGRYGYTF.

V and J are TRBV7-2 and TRBJ1-4; D gene ambiguous. V shed 7 bases and J shed 6 bases, with 18 bases lying between them. The germline gives CDR1 SGHTA, CDR2 FQGNSA. The CDR3 runs 15 residues. The CDR3 region is CASTTYGEVHEKLFF. CDR3 coding DNA: TGTGCCAGCACCACATACGGGGAAGTTCATGAAAAACTGTTTTTT.

The chain links TRBV28 to TRBJ1-1; D is undetermined. This CDR3 spans 15 amino acids. Trimming removed 6 bases from V and 1 base from J, with 15 bases in between. From germline, CDR1 is MDHEN and CDR2 SYDVKM. In DNA, the CDR3 is TGTGCCAGCAGCCCCGGGAATTGGGGGAACACTGAAGCTTTCTTT. Translation: CASSPGNWGNTEAFF.

The rearrangement uses TRBV28 and TRBJ2-2; D gene uncertain. Trimming removed 6 bases from V and 0 bases from J, with 11 bases in between. This CDR3 has 15 amino acids. Germline V gives CDR1 MDHEN, CDR2 SYDVKM. DNA for the CDR3: TGTGCCAGCAGCTGGGCGACCGCGAACACCGGGGAGCTGTTTTTT. Amino acids: CASSWATANTGELFF.

With regard to this clone: An end of the junction differs from the germline gene, which may be a read error. Within the sample, other DNA sequences also encode this same CDR3. Here the CDR3 reads CASRVSAGNQETQYF. The CDR3 DNA reads as TGCGCCAGCAGGGTATCGGCAGGGAACCAGGAGACCCAGTACTTC. This rearrangement joins TRBV5-1 to TRBJ2-5; TRBD1 is a possible D gene (5 bases). The CDR3 is 15 residues long. Germline assignment: CDR1 SGHRS and CDR2 YFSETQ.

The chain is built from TRBV6-1 and TRBJ2-1; tentatively, D is TRBD1 (6 bases). V was clipped by 8 bases and J by 1 base, with 15 bases between them. The CDR3 has 15 residues. CDR1 is MNHNS, CDR2 SASEGT, per germline. For the CDR3, the DNA is TGTGCCAGCCGACTGACCGGGACATCCTACAATGAGCAGTTCTTC. Amino acid sequence: CASRLTGTSYNEQFF.

The CDR3 DNA follows: TGTGCCAGCAGCTTGCAGGCCATCTCTGGGGCCAACGTCCTGACTTTC. Amino acids: CASSLQAISGANVLTF. This chain links TRBV7-2 with TRBJ2-6; no firm D call. Germline CDR1 is SGHTA and CDR2 is FQGNSA. This CDR3 has 16 residues. V was trimmed by 3 bases and J by 0 bases, leaving 9 bases between them.

V and J are TRBV5-3 and TRBJ2-7; the match to TRBD1 covers 7 bases. TRBV5-3 is known as an ORF, though its function is uncertain. The CDR3 covers 16 residues. J gave up 0 bases and V 4 bases, and 10 bases lay outside the gene matches. CDR3 sequence: CARSVGDSPSSYEQYV. The CDR3 region has the DNA TGTGCCAGAAGCGTAGGGGACAGCCCAAGCTCCTACGAGCAGTACGTC.

This clone was recorded once. The rearrangement uses TRBV11-2 and TRBJ1-4, with 9 bases matching TRBD1. CDR3 length: 15 amino acids. Losses at the gene ends were 4 bases for V and 0 bases for J; bases not matched to a gene: 0. Germline V CDR1 and CDR2: SGHAT, FQNNGV. The chain's CDR3 is CASSWDRATNEKLFF. For the CDR3, the DNA is TGTGCCAGCAGCTGGGACAGGGCAACTAATGAAAAACTGTTTTTT. Full variable domain (remainder filled in from reference TRBV11-2 and TRBJ1-4): EAGVAQSPRYKIIEKRQSVAFWCNPISGHATLYWYQQILGQGPKLLIQFQNNGVVDDSQLPKDRFSAERLKGVDSTLKIQPAKLEDSAVYLCASSWDRATNEKLFFGSGTQLSVL.

This clone appeared a few times. The J gene is TRBJ1-1, the V gene TRBV2, with TRBD1 identical over 8 bases. V lost 7 bases to trimming and J lost 11 bases; unmatched junction nucleotides: 9. Looked up from germline, CDR1 is SNHLY and CDR2 is FYNNEI. CDR3 size: 12 residues. The CDR3 DNA reads TGTGCCAGCACCGAGGCAGGGGGCGAGGCTTTCTTT. Its translation is CASTEAGGEAFF.

There are a few counts of this clone. This chain uses TRBV7-8 with TRBJ2-5, with D possibly called TRBD1 or TRBD2 (6 bases each). This CDR3 comprises 13 residues. Germline CDR1 reads SGHVS; CDR2 reads FQNEAQ. The V gene lost 3 bases and the J gene lost 4 bases, with 9 bases spanning the gap. CDR3 loop: CASSLGGRETQYF. DNA for the CDR3: TGTGCCAGCAGCTTGGGGGGCCGAGAGACCCAGTACTTC.

The V gene is TRBV9, the J gene TRBJ2-7; 7 bases line up with TRBD1. This CDR3 has 14 amino acids. Germline V gene sequence: CDR1 SGDLS, CDR2 YYNGEE. V lost 2 bases, J lost 1 base, and 3 bases stayed unmatched. The CDR3 spells CASSVQGESYEQYF. CDR3 DNA sequence: TGTGCCAGCAGCGTCCAGGGGGAGTCCTACGAGCAGTACTTC.

This chain connects TRBV5-1 to TRBJ1-3; the D is unclear. The V end lost 2 bases, the J end lost 0 bases, and 12 bases lay between the germline ends. This CDR3 is 16 amino acids long. CDR1 is SGHRS and CDR2 is YFSETQ in the germline V gene. The CDR3 sequence is CASSFVAGSSGNTIYF. CDR3 coding DNA: TGCGCCAGCAGCTTTGTGGCGGGCAGCTCTGGAAACACCATATATTTT.